By its share, the clone carrying this T cell receptor beta chain is medium-sized. Its antigen remains unknown. Points from the study as a whole: Tumor memory CD4+ T cell TCR gene usage was found to cluster with blood and lymph node memory CD4+ cells and with lymph node naive CD4+ cells. Tumor Tregs overlapped most with tumor, then blood, naive CD4+ cells.

Constant-region reverse primers amplified full-length variable regions, followed by semi-nested Nested Universal Primer A PCR. TCRdb passed the 5' RACE reads through MiXCR, listing each CDR3 protein once. The repertoire holds tens of thousands of distinct CDR3 sequences, with about 24% as singletons. Germline loops: CDR1 MNHEY, CDR2 SVGAGI. The CDR3 spans 14 residues. V gave up 2 bases and J gave up 6 bases, with 11 bases separating them. The genes are TRBV6-5 and TRBJ2-1; tentatively, D is TRBD2 (7 bases). The sequence derives from a female donor with breast cancer. Sequenced sample: memory CD4+ T cells sorted from blood. Subset indicated: memory CD4+ T cells, CD4+CD45RO+CD25-. In DNA form, the CDR3 reads TGTGCCAGCAGTTACCGGGGGGCCGGCAATGAGCAGTTCTTC. As protein: CASSYRGAGNEQFF.